This TCR beta chain appears in the sequencing data of a study of Graves' ophthalmopathy and Graves' hyperthyroidism. Study results and limitations: Sensitivity reached nearly 71% and specificity 72.22% when the model predicted ophthalmopathy progression.

Physicians reached a diagnosis by relying on clinical symptoms, serum thyroxine, TRAb, thyroid ultrasound and orbital computed tomography. As the template, RNA transcripts were used to amplify TCR beta CDR3 regions. First-round RT-PCR used HTBI primers; second-round multiplex PCR followed. One entry per CDR3 protein results from TCRdb running MiXCR on the multiplex PCR reads. The sample consists of 360,000 or so distinct CDR3 sequences, about a sixth of them appearing once. About this clonotype itself: Its specificity is unknown.

Germline V gene sequence: CDR1 MNHNS, CDR2 SASEGT. Losses at the gene ends were 5 bases for V and 8 bases for J; bases not matched to a gene: 8. CDR3 size: 13 residues. The chain joins TRBV6-1 to TRBJ1-2; 7 nucleotides align to TRBD1. Material: peripheral blood. The TCR comes from a woman between 18 and 30 years old with Graves' ophthalmopathy. CDR3 loop: CASSLQDRDGYTF. The CDR3 region has the DNA TGTGCCAGCAGTCTCCAAGACAGGGACGGCTACACCTTC.